The T cell receptor (beta chain) described here comes from a study of human CD4 T cells and Enterobacteriaceae. Turning to the study itself: Heat-inactivated E. coli, K. pneumoniae, E. aerogenes, S. flexneri, S. sonnei, S. typhimurium, S. aureus stimulated cells.

By share, this clone ranks as large. FACS sorting after roughly 6-7 days collected CFSE-low CD25+ ICOS+ proliferating activated T cells. Irradiated autologous monocytes pulsed with antigen were cultured at a 2:1 ratio with CFSE-labeled memory CD4+ T cells. All CD4+ cells other than CD45RA+CCR7+CD95- naive cells were sorted as memory, over 98% pure. Sorted cells lacked CD8+, CD14+, CD16+, CD56+, CD19+ and CD25-bright cells. Sequencing was performed with immunoSEQ multiplex PCR; in TCRdb, only in-frame clones are kept and a portion is missing. The sample carries roughly 1,100 clones, around 30% recorded once. The TCR sequence derives from a human donor in good health. The sequencing input was bacteria-reactive CD4+ T cells grown in culture. Documented subset: CFSE-low proliferating memory CD4 T cells sorted after in vitro stimulation with a heat-inactivated bacterium or M. tuberculosis lysate.

The CDR3 here is CASSEAAGAPLNVLTF. CDR3 DNA sequence: TGTGCCAGCAGTGAAGCCGCCGGGGCCCCGTTGAACGTCCTGACTTTC. J is TRBJ2-6 and V is TRBV6-1; D could derive from TRBD1 or TRBD2 (5 bases each). The germline V gene encodes CDR1 MNHNS and CDR2 SASEGT. The V and J ends lost 0 bases and 10 bases respectively, with 16 bases between them. The CDR3 totals 16 residues.